The next 20 T cell receptor beta chains were all read from a single sample in a study of OX40 agonist ivuxolimab in advanced cancers. Library construction relied on the immunoSEQ multiplex PCR assay. The table comes from immuneACCESS by way of TCRdb, which keeps in-frame sequences with V and J called. Part of the clones is missing from these tables; in studies checked, under half for an unresolved V gene and the rest for unknown reasons. Recorded for this sample are 90,000 to 100,000 clones; around nine tenths of them occurred a single time. The top ten constitute about 0.82% of the sample. Sequences were derived from CD4+ or CD8+ T cells sorted from blood, sampled in a trial of the OX40 agonist ivuxolimab. Receptors were obtained from an adult with an advanced solid tumor such as melanoma, head and neck, liver or kidney cancer.

In this sample, this clone turned up once. The chain recombines TRBV7-6 with TRBJ1-3; D gene ambiguous. Trimming took 0 bases from V and 0 from J, leaving 6 bases between them. Germline values: CDR1 SGHVS, CDR2 FNYEAQ. The CDR3 is 15 amino acids. The CDR3 reads CASSLAASSGNTIYF. The DNA of the CDR3 is TGTGCCAGCAGCTTAGCAGCGTCCTCTGGAAACACCATATATTTT.

The chain has TRBV19 and TRBJ2-2; no clear D. Germline lookup yields CDR1 LNHDA and CDR2 SQIVND (reference sequence). Trimming pared 4 bases from V and 5 bases from J, leaving 5 bases between. The CDR3 loop spans 12 amino acids. The CDR3, as DNA: TGTGCCAGTAGTAGGTGGACCGGGGAGCTGTTTTTT. The encoded protein is CASSRWTGELFF.

The gene calls are TRBV7-2 and TRBJ2-2; the match to TRBD1 covers 11 bases. In germline, CDR1 is SGHTA, CDR2 FQGNSA. This CDR3 has 18 amino acids. Unmatched junction bases numbered 14, after V lost 3 bases and J lost 8 bases. The CDR3 DNA sequence: TGTGCCAGCAGCTTCAGTCTGACCAGCGGGACAGGGGGAGGGGAGCTGTTTTTT. It translates to CASSFSLTSGTGGGELFF. The whole variable domain, remainder taken from reference TRBV7-2 and TRBJ2-2, is GAGVSQSPSNKVTEKGKDVELRCDPISGHTALYWYRQSLGQGLEFLIYFQGNSAPDKSGLPSDRFSAERTGGSVSTLTIQRTQQEDSAVYLCASSFSLTSGTGGGELFFGEGSRLTVL.

The rearrangement uses TRBV29-1 and TRBJ1-4, with D uncertain. CDR3 length: 13 residues. From germline, CDR1 is SQVTM and CDR2 ANQGSEA. V dropped 7 bases and J dropped 8 bases, with 17 bases sitting between them. Written as DNA, the CDR3 is TGCAGCGGTGGAACCCCGCCGTCGGAAAAACTGTTTTTT. It is translated as CSGGTPPSEKLFF. Drawing the rest from reference TRBV29-1 and TRBJ1-4, the complete variable domain is SAVISQKPSRDICQRGTSLTIQCQVDSQVTMMFWYRQQPGQSLTLIATANQGSEATYESGFVIDKFPISRPNLTFSTLTVSNMSPEDSSIYLCSGGTPPSEKLFFGSGTQLSVL.

The chain employs TRBV18 and TRBJ2-7, with TRBD1 matching over 7 bases. After removal of 0 bases from V and 2 bases from J, the junction contained 1 base not matched to a gene. The CDR3 has 14 residues. From germline, CDR1 is KGHSH and CDR2 LQKENI. CDR3 sequence: CASSPPGTAYEQYF. CDR3 bases: TGTGCCAGCTCACCACCCGGGACAGCCTACGAGCAGTACTTC.

The genes are TRBV5-1 and TRBJ2-5; D remains unclear. Germline CDR1 reads SGHRS; CDR2 reads YFSETQ. This CDR3 spans 14 amino acids. The ends were cut back, 2 bases at V and 2 bases at J, with 10 bases in the middle. CDR3 sequence (DNA): TGCGCCAGCAGCTTCCGGGCGCCTCAAGAGACCCAGTACTTC. Protein product: CASSFRAPQETQYF.

The chain has TRBV6-1 and TRBJ1-2, with D perhaps matching TRBD1 (6 bases). CDR1 is MNHNS and CDR2 is SASEGT in the germline V gene. Trimming removed 7 bases at V and 2 bases at J, with 8 bases between. This CDR3 spans 12 amino acids. The CDR3 reads CASIRGNYGYTF. As DNA, the CDR3 is TGTGCCAGCATAAGGGGGAACTATGGCTACACCTTC.

Comments on this clone: The junction does not match germline at one end; this may be a read error. This rearrangement joins TRBV7-7 to TRBJ2-1, with a possible D match to TRBD2 (5 bases). Per the germline V gene, CDR1 is SSHAT and CDR2 is FNYEAQ (reference sequence). The CDR3 contains 15 residues. The CDR3 DNA sequence: TGTGCTAGCAGCCCGCTCGGGGTAGCCAACAATGAGCAGTTCTTC. It codes for CASSPLGVANNEQFF.

The CDR3 sequence is CASSLLDAEATRDGDDEQYF. CDR3 nucleotide sequence: TGTGCCAGCAGTTTATTGGACGCGGAGGCTACTAGGGACGGCGACGACGAGCAGTACTTC. V is TRBV27 and J is TRBJ2-7; D may match TRBD1 or TRBD2 (5 bases each). The CDR3 covers 20 residues. Germline V gene sequence: CDR1 MNHEY, CDR2 SMNVEV (reference sequence). Trimming pared 1 base from V and 5 bases from J, leaving 30 bases between.

This chain connects TRBV19 to TRBJ1-2, with TRBD1 matching 7 bases. The CDR3 is 17 residues long. J lost 0 bases, V lost 0 bases, and 7 bases had no gene match. Germline assignment: CDR1 LNHDA and CDR2 SQIVND (reference sequence). The CDR3 sequence is CASSIDRRQGANYGYTF. CDR3 bases: TGTGCCAGTAGTATAGATCGAAGGCAGGGGGCTAACTATGGCTACACCTTC.

V and J are TRBV10-3 and TRBJ2-1; 9 bases map to TRBD1. The germline CDR1 and CDR2 sequences are ENHRY and SYGVKD. The CDR3 runs to 13 residues. J lost 6 bases, V lost 8 bases, and 5 bases had no gene match. CDR3 region: CAIRDRAVNEQFF. For the CDR3, the DNA is TGTGCCATCCGGGACAGGGCGGTCAATGAGCAGTTCTTC.

This sequence joins TRBV19 and TRBJ2-7, with D possibly being TRBD1 or TRBD2 (5 bases each). The CDR3 sequence is 15 residues long. Germline CDR1 is LNHDA and CDR2 is SQIVND (reference sequence). The V and J ends lost 9 bases and 1 base respectively, with 19 bases between them. The CDR3 here is CASSREGYGSYEQYF. In nucleotides, the CDR3 is TGTGCCAGCTCCCGCGAGGGGTATGGGTCCTACGAGCAGTACTTC.

V usage is TRBV19 and J usage is TRBJ1-1; D perhaps matches TRBD1 (5 bases). Germline CDR1 LNHDA, CDR2 SQIVND (reference sequence). V was cut by 7 bases and J by 5 bases, with 14 bases left in between. CDR3 size: 13 residues. CDR3 coding DNA: TGTGCCAGTATGGGGGAGCAGAGGACTGAAGCTTTCTTT. It specifies CASMGEQRTEAFF.

The chain uses TRBV4-3 and TRBJ2-5; D is possibly TRBD2 (6 bases). The germline V gene has CDR1 LGHNA and CDR2 YSLEER. CDR3 length: 15 residues. V dropped 3 bases and J dropped 5 bases, with 16 bases sitting between them. The CDR3: CASSQVTSGDETQYF. The CDR3 nucleotides read TGCGCCAGCAGCCAGGTGACTTCGGGGGACGAGACCCAGTACTTC.

DNA of the CDR3: TGTGCCAGCACCCTAGGGACAGGGCTTTACAATGAGCAGTTCTTC. Its protein is CASTLGTGLYNEQFF. V gene TRBV6-1 combines with J gene TRBJ2-1; 9 positions match TRBD1. V shed 7 bases and J 4 bases; nucleotides not matched to a gene: 8. Germline V CDR1 and CDR2: MNHNS, SASEGT. This CDR3 contains 15 residues.

V gene TRBV28 combines with J gene TRBJ1-6; no reliable D call. Germline V gene lookup returns CDR1 MDHEN and CDR2 SYDVKM. The CDR3 sequence is 12 residues long. Deletions cut 8 bases from V and 6 bases from J, with 8 bases between. CDR3 loop: CASDPTNSPLHF. The CDR3 DNA reads as TGTGCCAGCGACCCTACTAATTCACCCCTCCACTTT. The full variable domain, its missing parts supplied by reference TRBV28 and TRBJ1-6, is DVKVTQSSRYLVKRTGEKVFLECVQDMDHENMFWYRQDPGLGLRLIYFSYDVKMKEKGDIPEGYSVSREKKERFSLILESASTNQTSMYLCASDPTNSPLHFGNGTRLTVT.

This chain joins TRBV28 and TRBJ2-7; possibly TRBD2 for D (6 bases). Germline CDR1 is MDHEN and CDR2 is SYDVKM. Trimming cost V 6 bases and J 7 bases, with 16 bases left between them. This CDR3 has 13 amino acids. The CDR3 loop reads CASSSSGVGEQYF. The CDR3, as DNA: TGTGCCAGCAGCTCGTCGGGGGTAGGGGAGCAGTACTTC.

V gene TRBV5-1 combines with J gene TRBJ2-1; 11 bases fit TRBD2. The CDR3 has 15 amino acids. CDR1 SGHRS and CDR2 YFSETQ come from the germline V gene. V dropped 4 bases and J dropped 5; count of bases not matched to a gene: 5. The CDR3: CASSPSGRSDNEQFF. DNA of the CDR3: TGCGCCAGCAGCCCTAGCGGGAGGTCCGACAATGAGCAGTTCTTC.

In nucleotides, the CDR3 is TGTGCCTGGAAAGGGGACACTATGAACACTGAAGCTTTCTTT. This translates into CAWKGDTMNTEAFF. The V and J genes are TRBV30 and TRBJ1-1; the D gene is possibly TRBD1 (6 bases). This CDR3 is built from 14 residues. Trimming removed 4 bases from V and 0 bases from J, with 12 bases in between. CDR1 is GTSNPN and CDR2 is SVGIG in the germline V gene (reference sequence).

The chain recombines TRBV9 with TRBJ2-3; D is unresolved. CDR3 length equals 15 residues. V was shortened by 0 bases and J by 2 bases, with 10 bases between the two germline ends. From germline, CDR1 is SGDLS and CDR2 YYNGEE. The CDR3 here is CASSVGSKFTDTQYF. CDR3 in DNA: TGTGCCAGCAGCGTAGGCTCAAAGTTCACAGATACGCAGTATTTT. Together with reference TRBV9 and TRBJ2-3, the CDR3 gives the full variable domain: DSGVTQTPKHLITATGQRVTLRCSPRSGDLSVYWYQQSLDQGLQFLIQYYNGEERAKGNILERFSAQQFPDLHSELNLSSLELGDSALYFCASSVGSKFTDTQYFGPGTRLTVL.